The clone carrying this T cell receptor beta chain was counted between two and nine times. Antigen specificity is unknown. The data were obtained in a study of blood T cells in healthy people across ages. Overall study findings and caveats: Any changes in expanded clonotypes were possibly confounded, as donor CMV status remained unknown. Age brought a roughly linear fall in TCR beta diversity measured per million T cells.

Each donor gave around 9.3 milliliters of peripheral blood. The total RNA that was extracted per sample amounted to at least 5 micrograms. This CDR3 has 12 amino acids. CDR1 is ENHRY, CDR2 SYGVKD, per germline. V lost 8 bases to trimming and J lost 3 bases, with 8 bases between them. Together with a sample-barcoded 5' primer, a J-beta primer mix was included in a second PCR lasting roughly 6 to 12 cycles. MiXCR, run by TCRdb on the 5' RACE reads, gives a single entry per CDR3 protein. The sample lists 850,000 to 1,300,000 distinct CDR3 sequences, 35% to 50% occurring once. Input material: blood. This clonotype was obtained from a woman aged 55-69 years in good health. The chain carries TRBV10-3 and TRBJ1-5; D gene ambiguous. The CDR3 sequence: CAISANNQPQHF. The CDR3 DNA follows: TGTGCCATCTCGGCCAACAATCAGCCCCAGCATTTT.